This TCR beta chain comes out of a study of graft-versus-host responses after intestinal transplantation. Study outcomes and limitations: Early post-transplant falls in HvG clones accompanied the peak levels of circulating GvH clones.

For this clone: Its target is unknown.

TCRdb's table, derived via immunoSEQ multiplex PCR, lists solely in-frame clones and lacks some. The repertoire holds approximately 97,000 clones, with 91% as singletons. The sequencing used unstimulated CD4+ T cells sorted from spleen or lymph node cells, collected before transplant. The clonotype originates from a human donor who was the organ donor for an intestinal transplant.

CDR3 in DNA: TGTGCCAGCAGCAAACAGGGTGGGGACACTGAAGCTTTCTTT. Encoded protein: CASSKQGGDTEAFF. V is TRBV7-3 and J is TRBJ1-1; TRBD1 might be the D (6 bases). V lost 5 bases and J lost 3, with 13 bases in between. This CDR3 spans 14 amino acids. Germline loops: CDR1 SGHTA, CDR2 FQGTGA.